Each of the 16 T cell receptor beta chains below was sequenced from the same sample in a study of blood T cell repertoires in COVID-19. Sequencing used immunoSEQ multiplex PCR; TCRdb keeps in-frame clones, though not all of them. This sample yields around 91,000 clones, of which approximately 79% are seen a single time; about a sixth belongs to the top ten. The sample taken for sequencing was peripheral blood. These receptors were taken from a woman of 80 years or more with active or convalescent COVID-19.

The chain links TRBV9 to TRBJ2-2; D perhaps matches TRBD2 (6 bases). The V gene lost 0 bases and the J gene lost 5 bases, with 14 bases spanning the gap. The CDR3 runs 16 residues. Germline CDR1 reads SGDLS; CDR2 reads YYNGEE. This CDR3 is CASSVAGTGLTGELFF. The DNA of the CDR3 is TGTGCCAGCAGCGTAGCCGGGACTGGCCTTACCGGGGAGCTGTTTTTT.

The genes are TRBV5-5 and TRBJ2-7; the match to TRBD1 covers 10 bases. The V segment lost 4 bases and the J segment 2 bases; nucleotides outside the gene matches: 12. The CDR3 is 17 amino acids. In germline, CDR1 is SGHKS, CDR2 YYEKEE (reference sequence). The CDR3 region has the DNA TGTGCCAGCAGCCCTGGGACAGGGGAGTTGGTAGCCTACGAGCAGTACTTC. As protein: CASSPGTGELVAYEQYF. The full variable domain, in which reference TRBV5-5 and TRBJ2-7 provide the parts outside the CDR3, is DAGVTQSPTHLIKTRGQQVTLRCSPISGHKSVSWYQQVLGQGPQFIFQYYEKEERGRGNFPDRFSARQFPNYSSELNVNALLLGDSALYLCASSPGTGELVAYEQYFGPGTRLTVT.

The rearrangement joins TRBV9 to TRBJ1-2; 7 bases align to TRBD1. The junction had 13 bases not matched to a gene; V was cut back by 10 bases and J by 4 bases. CDR3 length: 14 amino acids. The germline V gene has CDR1 SGDLS and CDR2 YYNGEE. Here the CDR3 reads CASTRRTGRYGYTF. In nucleotides, the CDR3 is TGTGCCTCCACCCGGAGGACAGGTCGCTATGGCTACACCTTC.

The J gene is TRBJ2-7, the V gene TRBV27; 12 nucleotides align to TRBD1. This CDR3 has 15 residues. Germline values: CDR1 MNHEY, CDR2 SMNVEV (reference sequence). The J segment lost 5 bases and the V segment lost 2 bases, leaving 4 bases of the junction unmatched. The CDR3 protein is CASSLGGTGGHEQYF. Here the CDR3 DNA reads TGTGCCAGCAGTTTAGGGGGGACAGGGGGCCACGAGCAGTACTTC.

This clone is a singleton in its sample. The rearrangement links TRBV11-3 to TRBJ2-1, with TRBD2 matching 8 bases. Trimming removed 2 bases from V and 5 bases from J; junction bases left unmatched: 5. The CDR3 sequence is 15 residues long. The germline gives CDR1 SGHNT, CDR2 YENEEA. The CDR3: CASSLIGRGDNEQFF. The DNA for the CDR3 is TGTGCCAGCAGCTTAATAGGGCGGGGGGACAATGAGCAGTTCTTC.

To note about this clone: A junction boundary mismatches the germline segment, possibly from a read error. The DNA of the CDR3 is TGTGCCAGCAGCCTCTGGGGTGGGAGGGAGACCCAGTACTTC. Translation gives CASSLWGGRETQYF. The V and J genes are TRBV5-1 and TRBJ2-5, with D perhaps matching TRBD2 (6 bases). This CDR3 spans 14 amino acids. The V gene's germline CDR1 is SGHRS and CDR2 YFSETQ.

The V and J genes are TRBV3-1 (or the pseudogene TRBV3-2) and TRBJ1-3, with 9 bases aligning to TRBD1. Germline lookup yields CDR1 LGHDT and CDR2 YNNKEL (reference sequence). The CDR3 consists of 15 residues. J lost 4 bases, V lost 1 base, and 2 bases had no gene match. CDR3 residues: CASSQAGTGGNTIYF. CDR3 coding DNA: TGTGCCAGCAGCCAAGCCGGGACAGGGGGAAACACCATATATTTT.

The rearrangement uses TRBV2 and TRBJ1-2, with D perhaps matching TRBD1 (5 bases). The CDR3 length is 12 residues. The germline V gene has CDR1 SNHLY and CDR2 FYNNEI. Between the trimmed V and J ends, which lost 6 bases and 8 bases, there was a span of 13 bases. DNA for the CDR3: TGTGCCAGCAGCGAAATGGGGGGAGGCTACACCTTC. Translated: CASSEMGGGYTF.

V is TRBV28 and J is TRBJ1-5, with 11 nucleotides matching TRBD1. V lost 6 bases and J lost 7; bases outside the gene matches: 8. The CDR3 runs to 15 residues. CDR1 is MDHEN and CDR2 is SYDVKM in the germline V gene. CDR3 coding DNA: TGTGCCAGCAGGGGACAGGGGGGATTTGTGCAGCCCCAGCATTTT. Translated: CASRGQGGFVQPQHF.

This clone was seen only once. The J gene is TRBJ2-5, the V gene TRBV6-6; 7 nucleotides line up with TRBD2. Germline CDR1 is MNHNY and CDR2 is SVGAGI (reference sequence). Losses at the gene ends were 2 bases for V and 3 bases for J; bases not matched to a gene: 3. CDR3 length: 14 residues. CDR3 amino acids: CASSYSAGEETQYF. CDR3 nucleotides: TGTGCCAGCAGTTACAGCGCGGGGGAAGAGACCCAGTACTTC.

The genes are TRBV28 and TRBJ1-3; D possibly corresponds to TRBD1 (5 bases). The CDR3 spans 17 residues. V lost 6 bases and J 2 bases, leaving 20 bases between the germline ends. Germline CDR1 MDHEN, CDR2 SYDVKM. The CDR3 sequence is CASRDTLGASTGNTIYF. CDR3 DNA: TGTGCCAGCAGGGACACGCTTGGGGCTTCGACTGGAAACACCATATATTTT.

Here the CDR3 reads CASRSTSGSYEQYF. Here the CDR3 DNA reads TGTGCCAGCAGGTCCACTAGCGGGAGCTACGAGCAGTACTTC. The V and J genes are TRBV27 and TRBJ2-7; 11 nucleotides match TRBD2. CDR1 is MNHEY, CDR2 SMNVEV, per germline (reference sequence). The CDR3 is 14 residues long. V lost 6 bases to trimming and J lost 3 bases; unmatched junction nucleotides: 4.

The gene calls are TRBV4-1 and TRBJ2-7, with 10 bases matching TRBD2. Trimming took 4 bases from V and 4 from J; bases not matched to a gene: 22. CDR1 is MGHRA, CDR2 YSYEKL, per germline. The CDR3 has 20 amino acids. The DNA for the CDR3 is TGCGCCAGCAGCCCCCTGTCGGAGGGAGCGGGAGGGCCCGATTTGTACGAGCAGTACTTC. Its translation: CASSPLSEGAGGPDLYEQYF.

This CDR3 reads CASSFHLDYPDNEQFF. CDR3 sequence (DNA): TGTGCCAGCAGCTTTCATCTGGACTACCCCGACAATGAGCAGTTCTTC. The V gene is TRBV5-6, the J gene TRBJ2-1; TRBD2 is a possible D gene (6 bases). Germline V gene lookup returns CDR1 SGHDT and CDR2 YYEEEE. Between the trimmed V and J ends, which lost 2 bases and 5 bases, there was a span of 17 bases. The CDR3 sequence is 16 residues long.

This clone occurred a few times. The chain joins TRBV15 to TRBJ1-2; no reliable D call. The germline CDR1 and CDR2 sequences are LNHNV and YYDKDF (reference sequence). The CDR3 has 14 residues. Trimming removed 0 bases from V and 2 bases from J, with 7 bases in between. The chain's CDR3 is CATSRDRENYGYTF. Written as DNA, the CDR3 is TGTGCCACCAGCAGAGATCGAGAGAACTATGGCTACACCTTC.

This clone was picked up one time. J is TRBJ2-5 and V is TRBV6-5; 10 bases fit TRBD1. Per germline, CDR1 MNHEY and CDR2 SVGAGI. The V and J ends lost 5 bases and 5 bases, in that order; junction bases with no gene match: 2. CDR3 length: 13 amino acids. CDR3 in DNA: TGTGCCAGCAGTCAGGACAGGGGGGAGACCCAGTACTTC. This translates into CASSQDRGETQYF.